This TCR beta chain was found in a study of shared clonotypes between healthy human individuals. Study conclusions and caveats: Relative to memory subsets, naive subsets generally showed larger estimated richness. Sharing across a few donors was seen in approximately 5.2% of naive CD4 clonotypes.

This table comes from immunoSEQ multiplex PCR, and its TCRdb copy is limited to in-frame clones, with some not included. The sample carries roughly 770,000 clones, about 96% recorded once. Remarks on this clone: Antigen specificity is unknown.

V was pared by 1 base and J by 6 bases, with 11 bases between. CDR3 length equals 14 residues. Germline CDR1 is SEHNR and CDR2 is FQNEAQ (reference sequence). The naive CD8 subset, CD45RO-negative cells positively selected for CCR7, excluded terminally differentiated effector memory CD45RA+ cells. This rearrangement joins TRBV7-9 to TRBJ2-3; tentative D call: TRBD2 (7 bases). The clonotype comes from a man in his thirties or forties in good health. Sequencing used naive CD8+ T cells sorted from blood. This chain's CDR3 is CASSLGGGEDTQYF. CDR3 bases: TGTGCCAGCAGCTTAGGAGGGGGGGAGGATACGCAGTATTTT.